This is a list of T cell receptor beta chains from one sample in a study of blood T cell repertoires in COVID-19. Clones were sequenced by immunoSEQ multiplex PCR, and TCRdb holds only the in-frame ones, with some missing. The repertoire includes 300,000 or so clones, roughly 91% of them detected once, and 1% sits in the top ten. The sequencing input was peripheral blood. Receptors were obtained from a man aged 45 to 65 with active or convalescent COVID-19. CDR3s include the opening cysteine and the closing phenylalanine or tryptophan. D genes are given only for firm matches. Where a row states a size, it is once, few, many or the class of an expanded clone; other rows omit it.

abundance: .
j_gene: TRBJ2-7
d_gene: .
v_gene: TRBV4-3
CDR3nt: TGCGCCAGCAGCCAAGTTGGGGCAGGGTCGGGCTACGAGCAGTACTTC
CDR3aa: CASSQVGAGSGYEQYF

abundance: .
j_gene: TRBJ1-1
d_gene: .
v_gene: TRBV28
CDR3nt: TGTGCCAGCAGTTTTATCGGAGGTCCCCAACCGAACACTGAAGCTTTCTTT
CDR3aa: CASSFIGGPQPNTEAFF

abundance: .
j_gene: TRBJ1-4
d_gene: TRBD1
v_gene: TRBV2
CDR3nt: TGTGCCAGCAGTCCTGACAGGGGTTCGAGGGAAAAACTGTTTTTT
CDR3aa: CASSPDRGSREKLFF

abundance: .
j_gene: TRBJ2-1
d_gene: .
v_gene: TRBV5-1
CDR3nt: TGCGCCAGCAGCTTGGCGGCAGGGATGGGGGCTGAGCAGTTCTTC
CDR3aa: CASSLAAGMGAEQFF

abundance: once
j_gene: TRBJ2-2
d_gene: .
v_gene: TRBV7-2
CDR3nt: TGTGCCAGCAGCTTGCTTTTCGGGTTCGCCGGGGAGCTGTTTTTT
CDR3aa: CASSLLFGFAGELFF

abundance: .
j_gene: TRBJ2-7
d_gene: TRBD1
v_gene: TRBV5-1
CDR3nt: TGCGCCAGCCGCCTGGGACAGGGTTACGAGCAGTACTTC
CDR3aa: CASRLGQGYEQYF

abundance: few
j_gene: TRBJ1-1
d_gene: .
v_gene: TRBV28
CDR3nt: TGTGCCGCGACTTTGACGAGGGGGATCACTGAAGCTTTCTTT
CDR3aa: CAATLTRGITEAFF

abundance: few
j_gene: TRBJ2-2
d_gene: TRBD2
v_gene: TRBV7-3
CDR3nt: TGTGCCAGCAGCCCTCCGGGGGGTAGCGGGGAGCTGTTTTTT
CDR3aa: CASSPPGGSGELFF

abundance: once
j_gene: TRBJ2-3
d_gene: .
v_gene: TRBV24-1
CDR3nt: TGTGCCACCAGTGATTTGGGGGCCCAGGGAAAGGGCCTCACAGATACGCAGTATTTT
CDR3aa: CATSDLGAQGKGLTDTQYF

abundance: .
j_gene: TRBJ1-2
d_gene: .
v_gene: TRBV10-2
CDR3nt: TGCGCCAGCGGAAGACAGGACAACTATGGCTACACCTTC
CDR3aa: CASGRQDNYGYTF

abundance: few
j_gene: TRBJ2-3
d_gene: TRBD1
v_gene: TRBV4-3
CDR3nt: TGCGCCAGCAGCCAAGCGAGTGACAGGGGCACAGATACGCAGTATTTT
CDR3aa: CASSQASDRGTDTQYF

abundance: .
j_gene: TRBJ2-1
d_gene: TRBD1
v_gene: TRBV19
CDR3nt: TGTGCCAGTAGTATGAAGGGACAGGGCACTCCCAATGAGCAGTTCTTC
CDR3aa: CASSMKGQGTPNEQFF

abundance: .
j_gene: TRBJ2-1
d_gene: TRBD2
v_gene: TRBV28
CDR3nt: TGTGCCAGCAGCCCTCGGCGGGGGAGCTACAATGAGCAGTTCTTC
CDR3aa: CASSPRRGSYNEQFF

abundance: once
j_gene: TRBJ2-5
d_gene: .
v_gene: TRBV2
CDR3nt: TGTGCCAGCAGTTCCACAGTTCTCCAAGAGACCCAGTACTTC
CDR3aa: CASSSTVLQETQYF

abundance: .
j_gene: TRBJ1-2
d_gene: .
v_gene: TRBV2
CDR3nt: TGTGCCAGCAGTGAAGGGAGTTCTAACTATGGCTACACCTTC
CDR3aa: CASSEGSSNYGYTF

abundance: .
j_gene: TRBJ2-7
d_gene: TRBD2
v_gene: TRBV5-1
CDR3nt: TGCGCCAGCAGAGATAGCGGGCCCTCCTACGAGCAGTACTTC
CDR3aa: CASRDSGPSYEQYF

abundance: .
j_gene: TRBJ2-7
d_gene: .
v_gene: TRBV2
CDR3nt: TGTGCCAGCAGTGCTAGGTCCTACGAGCAGTACTTC
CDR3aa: CASSARSYEQYF

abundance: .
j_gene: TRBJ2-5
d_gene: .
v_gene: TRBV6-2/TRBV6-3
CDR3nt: TGTGCCAGCAGTTTAAAAGAGACCCAGTACTTC
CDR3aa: CASSLKETQYF

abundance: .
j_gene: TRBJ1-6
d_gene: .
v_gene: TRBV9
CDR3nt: TGTGCCAGCAGCGTTTTTGAACAGTATAATTCACCCCTCCACTTT
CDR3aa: CASSVFEQYNSPLHF

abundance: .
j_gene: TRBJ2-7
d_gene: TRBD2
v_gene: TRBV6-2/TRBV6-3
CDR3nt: TGTGCCAGCAGTTCTCGGACTAGCGGGAGCTCCTACGAGCAGTACTTC
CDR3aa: CASSSRTSGSSYEQYF

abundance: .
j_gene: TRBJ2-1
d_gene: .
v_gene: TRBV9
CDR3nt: TGTGCCAGCAGCGTTAGAGACAGGAGCTCCTACAATGAGCAGTTCTTC
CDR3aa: CASSVRDRSSYNEQFF

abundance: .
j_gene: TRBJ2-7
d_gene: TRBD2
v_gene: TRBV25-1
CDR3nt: TGTGCCAGCAGTGATACTAGCGGGGTGACACACGAGCAGTACTTC
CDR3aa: CASSDTSGVTHEQYF

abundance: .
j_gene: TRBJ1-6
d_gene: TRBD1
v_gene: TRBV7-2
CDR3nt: TGTGCCAGCAGCTTAGCCCCTCAGGGGGCAATGTATGGTTCACCCCTCCACTTT
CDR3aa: CASSLAPQGAMYGSPLHF

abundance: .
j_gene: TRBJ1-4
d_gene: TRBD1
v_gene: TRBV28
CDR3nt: TGTGCCAGTCGACAGGGGGGCACTAATGAAAAACTGTTTTTT
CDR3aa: CASRQGGTNEKLFF

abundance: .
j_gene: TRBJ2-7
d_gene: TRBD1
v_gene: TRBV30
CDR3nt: TGTGCTCGAGGGGGGACAGGGAGGAACGAGCAGTACTTC
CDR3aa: CARGGTGRNEQYF

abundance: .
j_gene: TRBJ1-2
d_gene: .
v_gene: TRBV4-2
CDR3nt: TGTGCCAGCAGCCAAGATCATCGAACAGCAACTAACTATGGCTACACCTTC
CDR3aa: CASSQDHRTATNYGYTF

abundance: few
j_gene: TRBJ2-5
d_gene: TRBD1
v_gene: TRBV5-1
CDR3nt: TGCGCCAGCAGCGTTATCAGGGGGCGGCAAGAGACCCAGTACTTC
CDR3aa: CASSVIRGRQETQYF

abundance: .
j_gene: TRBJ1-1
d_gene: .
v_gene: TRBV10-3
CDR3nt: TGTGCCATCAGTGGCGATATCGCGGGGAACACTGAAGCTTTCTTT
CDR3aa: CAISGDIAGNTEAFF

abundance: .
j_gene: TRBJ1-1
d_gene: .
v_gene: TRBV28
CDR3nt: TGTGCCAGCAGGCCCCCGGGACTCCCGAACACTGAAGCTTTCTTT
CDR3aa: CASRPPGLPNTEAFF

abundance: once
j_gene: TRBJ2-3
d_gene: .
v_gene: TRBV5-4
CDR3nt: TGTGCCAGCAGCCTCGGGAAAACTTCGAATACGCAGTATTTT
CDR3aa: CASSLGKTSNTQYF

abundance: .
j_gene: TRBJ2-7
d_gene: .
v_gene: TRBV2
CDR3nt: TGTGCCAGCAGTGGAGGGGGTTCTTACGAGCAGTACTTC
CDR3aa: CASSGGGSYEQYF

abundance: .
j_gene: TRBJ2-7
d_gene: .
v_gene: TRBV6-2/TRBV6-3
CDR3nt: TGTGCCAGCAGTGCCCTGGACAGTTACTCCTACGAGCAGTACTTC
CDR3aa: CASSALDSYSYEQYF

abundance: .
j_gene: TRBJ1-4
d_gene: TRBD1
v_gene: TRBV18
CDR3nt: TGTGCCAGCTCACCCAGGGGGTCGGATGAAAAACTGTTTTTT
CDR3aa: CASSPRGSDEKLFF

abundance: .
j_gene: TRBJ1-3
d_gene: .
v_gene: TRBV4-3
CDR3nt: TGCGCCAGCAGCCAGCCAATCGGGGGTTCTGGAAACACCATATATTTT
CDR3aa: CASSQPIGGSGNTIYF

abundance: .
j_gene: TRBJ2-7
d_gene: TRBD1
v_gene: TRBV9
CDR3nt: TGTGCCAGCAGCGTACAGGGGGCCGGTCCCTACGAGCAGTACTTC
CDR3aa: CASSVQGAGPYEQYF

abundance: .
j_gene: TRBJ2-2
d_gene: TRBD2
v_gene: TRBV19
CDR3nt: TGTGCCAGTAGTATAAACCCCTCACTAGCGCTGCCGAACACCGGGGAGCTGTTTTTT
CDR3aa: CASSINPSLALPNTGELFF

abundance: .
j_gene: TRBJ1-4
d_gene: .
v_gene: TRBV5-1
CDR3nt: TGCGCCAGCAGCCCGCAGGGTGGGGATGAAAAACTGTTTTTT
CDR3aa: CASSPQGGDEKLFF

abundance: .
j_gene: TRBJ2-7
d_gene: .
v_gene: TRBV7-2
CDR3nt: TGTGCCAGCAGCCCATCGCGGGCTTCCCACGACGAGCAGTACTTC
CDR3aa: CASSPSRASHDEQYF

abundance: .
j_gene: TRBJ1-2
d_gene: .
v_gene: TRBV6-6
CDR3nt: TGTGCCAGCAGTCAGACTACAGGGAGTAAAGGCTACACCTTC
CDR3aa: CASSQTTGSKGYTF

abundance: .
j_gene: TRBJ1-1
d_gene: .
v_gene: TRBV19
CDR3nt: TGTGCCAGTAGGTTGACAGGAAGGGGGACTGAAGCTTTCTTT
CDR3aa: CASRLTGRGTEAFF

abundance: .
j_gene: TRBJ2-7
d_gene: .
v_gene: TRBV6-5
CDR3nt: TGTGCCAGCAGTTACTCGTTGACTTACCCACACGAGCAGTACTTC
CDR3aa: CASSYSLTYPHEQYF

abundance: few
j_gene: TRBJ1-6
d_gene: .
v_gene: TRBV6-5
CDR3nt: TGTGCCAGCAGTCGAGGGAGCAATAATTCACCCCTCCACTTT
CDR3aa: CASSRGSNNSPLHF

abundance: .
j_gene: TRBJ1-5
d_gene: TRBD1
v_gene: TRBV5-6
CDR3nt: TGTGCCAGCAGCCCCAGGGGGAGCATTAATCAGCCCCAGCATTTT
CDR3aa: CASSPRGSINQPQHF

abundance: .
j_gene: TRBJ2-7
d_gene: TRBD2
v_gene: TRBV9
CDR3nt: TGTGCCAGCAGCCGTACCGGGACTAGCGGGAGTAGGGGCTACGAGCAGTACTTC
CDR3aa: CASSRTGTSGSRGYEQYF

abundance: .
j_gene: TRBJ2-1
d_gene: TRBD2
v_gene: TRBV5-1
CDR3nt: TGCGCCAGCAGCTTGCCGTCTAGCGGCTATGAGCAGTTCTTC
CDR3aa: CASSLPSSGYEQFF

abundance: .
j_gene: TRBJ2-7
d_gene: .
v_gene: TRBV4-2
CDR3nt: TGTGCCAGCAGCCAAGATCTGTATGGGGAGAGGAGTAACGAGCAGTACTTC
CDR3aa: CASSQDLYGERSNEQYF

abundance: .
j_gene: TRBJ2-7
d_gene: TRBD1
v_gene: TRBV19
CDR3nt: TGTGCCAGTAGCCTGGGACAGCTTCCATCCTACGAGCAGTACTTC
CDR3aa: CASSLGQLPSYEQYF

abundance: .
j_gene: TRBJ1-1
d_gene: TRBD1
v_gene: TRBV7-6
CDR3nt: TGTGCCAGCAGCCAATCCGGGACAGGGGGCACTGAAGCTTTCTTT
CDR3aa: CASSQSGTGGTEAFF

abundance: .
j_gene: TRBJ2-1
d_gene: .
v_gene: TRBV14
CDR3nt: TGTGCCAGCAGCCAAGATTACGGGGGAGGCAATGAGCAGTTCTTC
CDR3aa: CASSQDYGGGNEQFF

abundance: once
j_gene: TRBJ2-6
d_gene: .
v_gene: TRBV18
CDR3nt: TGTGCCAGCTCACCACGGGGGGTTGGGGCCAACGTCCTGACTTTC
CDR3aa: CASSPRGVGANVLTF

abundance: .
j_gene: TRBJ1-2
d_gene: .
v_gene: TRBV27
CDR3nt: TGTGCCAGCACCTCCCTATGGCGGAGGGGATTCTATGGCTACACCTTC
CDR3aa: CASTSLWRRGFYGYTF

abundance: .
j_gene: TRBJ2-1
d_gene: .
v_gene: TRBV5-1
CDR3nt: TGCGCCAGCAAGGAAACAAGCAGGGCTGTGCAGTTCTTC
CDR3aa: CASKETSRAVQFF

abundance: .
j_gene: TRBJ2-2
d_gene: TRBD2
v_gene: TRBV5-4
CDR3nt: TGTGCCAGCACCCCGGGAGGAGACTCCCGCACCGGGGAGCTGTTTTTT
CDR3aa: CASTPGGDSRTGELFF

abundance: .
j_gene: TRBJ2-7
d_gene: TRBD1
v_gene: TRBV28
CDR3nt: TGTGCCAGCAGTACGACAGGGGCTTCGTCCTACGAGCAGTACTTC
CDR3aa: CASSTTGASSYEQYF

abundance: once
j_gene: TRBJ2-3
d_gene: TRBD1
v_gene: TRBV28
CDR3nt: TGTGCCAGCAGTTTGTGGGGACAGGGCACAGATACGCAGTATTTT
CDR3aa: CASSLWGQGTDTQYF

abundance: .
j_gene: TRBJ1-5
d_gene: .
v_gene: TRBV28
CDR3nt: TGTGCCAGCAGCGTTGGGGAGTACGTTCAGCCCCAGCATTTT
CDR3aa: CASSVGEYVQPQHF

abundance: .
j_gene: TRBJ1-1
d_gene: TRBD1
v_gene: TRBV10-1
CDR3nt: TGCGCCAGCAGTTTTACCGGGACAGGGAGGACTGAAGCTTTCTTT
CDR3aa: CASSFTGTGRTEAFF

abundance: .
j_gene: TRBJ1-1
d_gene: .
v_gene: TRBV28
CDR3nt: TGTGCCAGCAGTGTCCCGGGGGACCCTGAAGCTTTCTTT
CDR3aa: CASSVPGDPEAFF